This T cell receptor beta chain derives from a study of T-cell reconstitution after alpha-beta-depleted transplantation in children. The length of the CDR3 is 17 residues. Germline V lookup: CDR1 MGHRA, CDR2 YSYEKL. Trimming took off 3 bases at V and 5 bases at J, with 20 bases between the two ends. Study-level results: Two months or so post-transplant, alpha-beta T cells reportedly derived from several hundred expanded graft clones.

Notes on this clonotype: As yet, its antigen is unknown.

Preparing the TCRbeta library involved the use of unique molecular identifiers. TCRdb called the PCR reads again in MiXCR, with one record for every CDR3 protein. The profile shows 610,000 or so distinct CDR3 sequences, over 25% of them singletons. The input for sequencing was PBMCs, taken before TCRalphabeta/CD19-depleted stem cell transplant. The sequence was collected from a boy under three years old with Wiskott-Aldrich syndrome, due to receive a stem cell transplant. The chain combines TRBV4-1 with TRBJ2-1; D is possibly TRBD2 (6 bases). In nucleotides, the CDR3 is TGCGCCAGCAGCCAGAGAGACGGGAGTTGGGCTCACAATGAGCAGTTCTTC. This translates into CASSQRDGSWAHNEQFF.